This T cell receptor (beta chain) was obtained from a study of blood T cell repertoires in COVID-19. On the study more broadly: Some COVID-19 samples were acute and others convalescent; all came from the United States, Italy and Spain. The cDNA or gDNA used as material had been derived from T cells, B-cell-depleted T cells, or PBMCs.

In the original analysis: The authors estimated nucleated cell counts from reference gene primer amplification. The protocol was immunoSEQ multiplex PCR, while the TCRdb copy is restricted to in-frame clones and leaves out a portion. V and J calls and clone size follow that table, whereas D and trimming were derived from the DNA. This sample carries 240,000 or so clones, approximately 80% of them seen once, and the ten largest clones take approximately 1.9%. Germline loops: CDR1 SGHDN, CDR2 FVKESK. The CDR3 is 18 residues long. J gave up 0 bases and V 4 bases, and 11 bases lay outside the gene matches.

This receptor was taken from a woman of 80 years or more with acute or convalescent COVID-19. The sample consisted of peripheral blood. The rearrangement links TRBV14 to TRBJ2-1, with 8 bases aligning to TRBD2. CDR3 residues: CASSPREGGLSSYNEQFF. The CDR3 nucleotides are TGTGCCAGCAGCCCTCGGGAGGGTGGATTGAGCTCCTACAATGAGCAGTTCTTC.